This T cell receptor beta chain was sequenced in a study of T-cell reconstitution after alpha-beta-depleted transplantation in children. V was pared by 0 bases and J by 2 bases, with 20 bases of the junction left unmatched. The germline V gene has CDR1 LGHNA and CDR2 YNFKEQ. CDR3 size: 21 residues. The TCRbeta library was prepared with unique molecular identifiers. TCRdb called the PCR reads again in MiXCR, with one record for every CDR3 protein. The sample has about 360,000 distinct CDR3 sequences, about 14% seen once. This chain connects TRBV4-2 to TRBJ2-3; 7 bases are shared with TRBD1. The source is a human donor who donated a stem cell graft to a child with Fanconi anemia. Sample: PBMCs, taken from the stem cell graft. CDR3 in amino acids: CASSQESQATWDGTDTDTQYF. Written as DNA, the CDR3 is TGTGCCAGCAGCCAAGAGTCCCAAGCCACTTGGGACGGGACAGACACAGATACGCAGTATTTT.